These 3 T cell receptor beta chains were all obtained from the same sample, sequenced in a study of shared clonotypes between healthy human individuals (TCRdb year 2020). For the CD8 naive samples, CD45RO-negative cells were positively selected for CCR7, yielding a CD45RA+CCR7+ population from which TemRA cells were excluded. Library creation used the immunoSEQ multiplex PCR assay. The table was pulled from immuneACCESS by TCRdb, which kept in-frame rearrangements only. Such tables lose some clones; where checked, under half of the loss comes from unresolved V genes, and the rest has no known cause. The sample records around 1,900,000 clones, 85% to 95% of which are singletons. In total, the top ten clones hold more than 1.5% of the sample. Sample: naive CD8+ T cells from PBMCs. This specimen's cell subset or site label, per the study, means: CD45RA+CCR7+. These receptors were taken from a man between 18 and 35 years old in good health. Some clones in this sample may be carry-over from other donors' samples.

The rearrangement joins TRBV6-1 to TRBJ2-1; TRBD1 aligns across 7 bases. This CDR3 region has 14 residues. Germline V gives CDR1 MNHNS, CDR2 SASEGT. V was clipped by 9 bases and J by 4 bases; unmatched bases: 9. The CDR3 protein is CASWGRDRYNEQFF. For the CDR3, the DNA is TGTGCCAGTTGGGGCAGGGACAGATACAATGAGCAGTTCTTC.

V gene TRBV7-6 combines with J gene TRBJ1-1; D may be TRBD1 (6 bases). Germline V gene sequence: CDR1 SGHVS, CDR2 FNYEAQ. Trimming shortened V by 1 base and J by 0 bases, and 12 bases separated the two germline ends. CDR3 length: 16 amino acids. The CDR3 nucleotides read TGTGCCAGCAGCTTAGAGCAGGGGACTATGAACACTGAAGCTTTCTTT. Its protein product is CASSLEQGTMNTEAFF. Using reference TRBV7-6 and TRBJ1-1 for the parts outside the CDR3, the full variable domain is GAGVSQSPRYKVTKRGQDVALRCDPISGHVSLYWYRQALGQGPEFLTYFNYEAQQDKSGLPNDRFSAERPEGSISTLTIQRTEQRDSAMYRCASSLEQGTMNTEAFFGQGTRLTVV.

This clone was recorded once. This chain connects TRBV29-1 to TRBJ2-3; 8 positions agree with TRBD1. The CDR3 totals 13 residues. V lost 7 bases to trimming and J lost 2 bases; unmatched junction nucleotides: 5. Germline loops: CDR1 SQVTM, CDR2 ANQGSEA. This CDR3 reads CSAWTGTTDTQYF. Here the CDR3 DNA reads TGCAGCGCTTGGACAGGGACCACAGATACGCAGTATTTT.